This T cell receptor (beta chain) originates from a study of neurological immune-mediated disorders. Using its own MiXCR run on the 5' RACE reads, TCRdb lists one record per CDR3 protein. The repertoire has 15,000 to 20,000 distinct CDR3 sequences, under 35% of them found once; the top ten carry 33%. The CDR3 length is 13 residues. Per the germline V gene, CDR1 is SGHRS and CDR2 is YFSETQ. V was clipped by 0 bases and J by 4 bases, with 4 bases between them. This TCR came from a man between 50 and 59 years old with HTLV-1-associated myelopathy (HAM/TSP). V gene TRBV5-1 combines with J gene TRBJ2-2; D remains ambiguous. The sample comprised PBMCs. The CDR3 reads CASSLEGTGELFF. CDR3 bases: TGCGCCAGCAGCTTGGAGGGCACCGGGGAGCTGTTTTTT.